The next 23 T cell receptor beta chains were all read from a single sample in a study of siplizumab effects on memory and regulatory T cells. Sequencing used immunoSEQ multiplex PCR; TCRdb keeps in-frame clones, though not all of them. The sample lists 92,000 or so clones; approximately 90% were seen once. The specimen sequenced was CD4+ T cells sorted from blood. The source of these receptors is a human donor in good health.

This rearrangement joins TRBV28 to TRBJ1-2, with TRBD1 matching over 9 bases. The CDR3 consists of 14 residues. J was trimmed by 4 bases and V by 6 bases; bases with no gene match: 6. Germline values: CDR1 MDHEN, CDR2 SYDVKM. The CDR3: CASRRQGVGYGYTF. For the CDR3, the DNA is TGTGCCAGCAGAAGACAGGGGGTTGGCTATGGCTACACCTTC.

The rearrangement uses TRBV28 and TRBJ1-5, with a tentative D call TRBD1 (6 bases). V was shortened by 2 bases and J by 4 bases, with 6 bases between the two germline ends. The germline V gene has CDR1 MDHEN and CDR2 SYDVKM. The CDR3 is 13 residues long. CDR3 nucleotide sequence: TGTGCCAGCAGTTTACAGGGGAATCAGCCCCAGCATTTT. It encodes CASSLQGNQPQHF.

This clone was seen just once. The V and J genes are TRBV11-1 and TRBJ2-7; no definite D call. Germline V gene sequence: CDR1 SGHAT, CDR2 FQDESV (reference sequence). The length of the CDR3 is 14 residues. With 1 base removed from V and 1 base from J, the gap between germline ends came to 8 bases. The CDR3 DNA reads TGTGCCAGCAGCTTAGGGCGGCCGTCCTACGAGCAGTACTTC. Translation: CASSLGRPSYEQYF.

The rearrangement uses TRBV7-2 and TRBJ1-5; D is unclear. With 0 bases removed from V and 6 bases from J, the gap between germline ends came to 15 bases. This CDR3 comprises 16 residues. Germline-derived CDR1 and CDR2 are SGHTA and FQGNSA. CDR3 coding DNA: TGTGCCAGCAGCTTAGCCGGGAAACCGGCTGGTCAGCCCCAGCATTTT. It yields the protein CASSLAGKPAGQPQHF.

The CDR3 is CASSVSEEPYEQYF. CDR3 nucleotides: TGTGCCAGCAGCGTAAGTGAGGAACCCTACGAGCAGTACTTC. The chain couples TRBV9 to TRBJ2-7; D is unresolved. The CDR3 sequence is 14 residues long. The germline gives CDR1 SGDLS, CDR2 YYNGEE. Trimming took 1 base from V and 2 from J, leaving 10 bases between them.

The chain carries TRBV5-6 and TRBJ2-2; D possibly corresponds to TRBD1 (6 bases). Looked up from germline, CDR1 is SGHDT and CDR2 is YYEEEE. This CDR3 has 15 residues. Trimming removed 5 bases from V and 2 bases from J, with 13 bases in between. CDR3 sequence (DNA): TGTGCCAGCAGTAGGCCAGGGGCAAACACCGGGGAGCTGTTTTTT. This gives the protein CASSRPGANTGELFF.

This sequence joins TRBV4-2 and TRBJ2-2, with D possibly being TRBD1 (7 bases). The CDR3 length is 15 residues. The germline CDR1 and CDR2 sequences are LGHNA and YNFKEQ. Trimming took 1 base from V and 4 from J, leaving 10 bases between them. The CDR3, as DNA: TGTGCCAGCAGCCAAGGACAGGGAGGCACCGGGGAGCTGTTTTTT. This translates into CASSQGQGGTGELFF.

V gene TRBV7-9 combines with J gene TRBJ2-7; 8 bases are shared with TRBD1. The germline V gene has CDR1 SEHNR and CDR2 FQNEAQ (reference sequence). J lost 0 bases, V lost 4 bases, and 5 bases had no gene match. The CDR3 spans 15 residues. In DNA form, the CDR3 reads TGTGCCAGCAGCTCCAGACAGGGGAGCTCCTACGAGCAGTACTTC. Translating it yields CASSSRQGSSYEQYF.

This chain joins TRBV5-4 and TRBJ2-5; tentative D call: TRBD2 (5 bases). Germline V lookup: CDR1 SGHNT, CDR2 YYREEE (reference sequence). The CDR3 has 14 residues. V gave up 2 bases and J gave up 4 bases, with 12 bases separating them. The CDR3 bases are TGTGCCAGCAGCTTCGAGGGTTGGCGAGAGACCCAGTACTTC. The encoded protein is CASSFEGWRETQYF.

V and J are TRBV20-1 and TRBJ1-4, with D hard to call. Germline V lookup: CDR1 DFQATT, CDR2 SNEGSKA (reference sequence). V was trimmed by 5 bases and J by 8 bases, leaving 9 bases between them. This CDR3 region has 11 residues. The DNA of the CDR3 is TGCAGTGCTGCTGAGTACGAAAAACTGTTTTTT. It translates to CSAAEYEKLFF.

In this sample, this clone turned up a few times. The genes are TRBV6-6 and TRBJ2-7, with TRBD1 matching 8 bases. Germline assignment: CDR1 MNHNY and CDR2 SVGAGI (reference sequence). This CDR3 spans 14 amino acids. J was trimmed by 12 bases and V by 5 bases; bases with no gene match: 15. The CDR3 sequence is CASSPLWTGTPSYF. For the CDR3, the DNA is TGTGCCAGCAGTCCACTATGGACAGGGACTCCCTCGTACTTC.

This sequence joins TRBV7-9 and TRBJ2-5; no definite D call. This CDR3 has 11 residues. The germline gives CDR1 SEHNR, CDR2 FQNEAQ (reference sequence). The germline V and J ends were trimmed by 5 bases and 3 bases, with 4 bases remaining between them. The CDR3 reads CASSLKETQYF. Written as DNA, the CDR3 is TGTGCCAGCAGCCTAAAAGAGACCCAGTACTTC.

V is TRBV7-6 and J is TRBJ2-7; TRBD1 agrees at 7 bases. This CDR3 comprises 15 residues. Germline V gene data show CDR1 as SGHVS and CDR2 as FNYEAQ. J gave up 3 bases and V 1 base, and 6 bases lay outside the gene matches. CDR3 amino acids: CASSLGETGDYEQYF. CDR3 sequence (DNA): TGTGCCAGCAGCTTAGGGGAAACAGGGGACTACGAGCAGTACTTC.

The chain couples TRBV7-6 to TRBJ2-7; D unclear. Germline V gene lookup returns CDR1 SGHVS and CDR2 FNYEAQ. Trimming removed 0 bases from V and 3 bases from J, with 6 bases in between. The CDR3 spans 13 residues. The CDR3 region is CASSLAVGYEQYF. In DNA form, the CDR3 reads TGTGCCAGCAGCTTAGCGGTCGGCTACGAGCAGTACTTC.

The chain combines TRBV7-2 with TRBJ1-1, with TRBD1 identical over 10 bases. The germline gives CDR1 SGHTA, CDR2 FQGNSA. The junction had 4 bases not matched to a gene; V was cut back by 2 bases and J by 4 bases. This CDR3 has 15 residues. CDR3 protein: CASSLRQGARTEAFF. The CDR3 DNA follows: TGTGCCAGCAGCTTACGACAGGGGGCGCGCACTGAAGCTTTCTTT.

The chain joins TRBV19 to TRBJ1-1, with D perhaps TRBD1 (5 bases). CDR3 length: 14 amino acids. Germline V gene sequence: CDR1 LNHDA, CDR2 SQIVND (reference sequence). Trimming removed 5 bases at V and 2 bases at J, with 12 bases between. The DNA of the CDR3 is TGTGCCAGTAGTGTCCAGACAGTTAACACTGAAGCTTTCTTT. This gives the protein CASSVQTVNTEAFF.

The V call is TRBV5-4, the J call TRBJ2-7; 9 nucleotides agree with TRBD2. The germline V gene has CDR1 SGHNT and CDR2 YYREEE (reference sequence). The length of the CDR3 is 16 residues. The J segment lost 2 bases and the V segment lost 1 base, leaving 7 bases of the junction unmatched. CDR3 protein: CASSLLIAGDPYEQYF. The CDR3 coding sequence is TGTGCCAGCAGCTTGTTAATAGCGGGAGACCCCTACGAGCAGTACTTC.

This clone was observed once. The chain joins TRBV6-5 to TRBJ2-7, with 7 nucleotides matching TRBD1. Germline CDR1 MNHEY, CDR2 SVGAGI. The V segment lost 6 bases and the J segment 0 bases; nucleotides outside the gene matches: 8. This CDR3 spans 15 amino acids. The CDR3 reads CASSRETGSSYEQYF. The CDR3 nucleotides read TGTGCCAGCAGCCGTGAGACAGGGAGCTCCTACGAGCAGTACTTC.

As DNA, the CDR3 is TGTGCCACCAGCTCTCGCGGGGACTCCTACGAGCAGTACTTC. It codes for CATSSRGDSYEQYF. The V and J genes are TRBV15 and TRBJ2-7, with a tentative D call TRBD2 (6 bases). The CDR3 totals 14 residues. V was trimmed by 5 bases and J by 0 bases, leaving 11 bases between them. Per germline, CDR1 LNHNV and CDR2 YYDKDF (reference sequence).

The gene calls are TRBV5-1 and TRBJ2-2; 8 nucleotides match TRBD2. There are 16 residues in the CDR3. The ends lost 3 bases at V and 0 bases at J; junction bases unmatched: 4. Germline CDR1 and CDR2: SGHRS and YFSETQ. The CDR3, as DNA: TGCGCCAGCAGCTCCCGTAGCGGGGCGAACACCGGGGAGCTGTTTTTT. Encoded protein: CASSSRSGANTGELFF.

The chain carries TRBV5-4 and TRBJ1-1; D unclear. Trimming took 3 bases from V and 10 from J, leaving 10 bases between them. Germline V gene sequence: CDR1 SGHNT, CDR2 YYREEE (reference sequence). The CDR3 loop spans 11 amino acids. The CDR3 is CASSSTLGAFF. The CDR3 region has the DNA TGTGCCAGCAGCTCGACCCTAGGAGCTTTCTTT.

The V and J genes are TRBV18 and TRBJ2-2; the D gene is possibly TRBD1 (5 bases). The V gene lost 5 bases and the J gene lost 4 bases, with 11 bases spanning the gap. There are 14 residues in the CDR3. Germline CDR1 reads KGHSH; CDR2 reads LQKENI. CDR3 residues: CASSLGRITGELFF. In nucleotides, the CDR3 is TGTGCCAGCTCATTGGGGCGGATCACCGGGGAGCTGTTTTTT.

The V gene is TRBV6-1, the J gene TRBJ1-1; D gene ambiguous. In germline, CDR1 is MNHNS, CDR2 SASEGT. The ends were cut back, 2 bases at V and 1 base at J, with 8 bases in the middle. CDR3 length equals 14 residues. CDR3 residues: CASSERGPNTEAFF. The CDR3 DNA reads as TGTGCCAGCAGTGAACGTGGGCCGAACACTGAAGCTTTCTTT.